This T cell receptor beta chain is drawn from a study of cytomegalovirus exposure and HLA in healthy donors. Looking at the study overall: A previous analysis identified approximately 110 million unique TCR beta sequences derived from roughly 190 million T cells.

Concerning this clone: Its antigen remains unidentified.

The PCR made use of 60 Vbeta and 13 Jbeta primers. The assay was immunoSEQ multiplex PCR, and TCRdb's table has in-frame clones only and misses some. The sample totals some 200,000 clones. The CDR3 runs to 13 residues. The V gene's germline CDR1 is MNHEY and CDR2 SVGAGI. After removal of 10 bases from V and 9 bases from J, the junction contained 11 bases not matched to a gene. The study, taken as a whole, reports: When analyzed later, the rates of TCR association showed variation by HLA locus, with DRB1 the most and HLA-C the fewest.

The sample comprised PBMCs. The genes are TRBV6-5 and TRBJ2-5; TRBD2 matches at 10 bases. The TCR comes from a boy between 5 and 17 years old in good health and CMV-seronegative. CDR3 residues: CATQRGGSTAQYF. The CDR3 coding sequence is TGTGCCACCCAGCGGGGGGGGTCCACGGCCCAGTACTTC.